A selection of T cell receptor beta chains follows, all from one sample in a study of CD8 T cells in Susac syndrome. Each CDR3 protein gets one entry after TCRdb re-called the immunoSEQ multiplex PCR reads with MiXCR. The sample yields about 66,000 distinct CDR3 sequences, roughly 94% seen once. What was sequenced was CD8+ T cells from PBMCs. These receptors were collected from a human donor with multiple sclerosis. Both conserved end residues are part of each CDR3. The order of the fields is D gene, V gene, clone size, J gene, CDR3 protein, CDR3 DNA. D genes are given only for firm matches. Not all rows give a size; the values are once, few, many and, for expanded clones, a class.

TRBD2	TRBV9	-	TRBJ2-1	CASSVVGELAGVNEQFF	TGTGCCAGCAGCGTAGTGGGTGAACTAGCGGGAGTCAATGAGCAGTTCTTC
TRBD1	TRBV24-1	-	TRBJ2-3	CATSDLGTVGTDTQYF	TGTGCCACCAGTGATTTGGGGACAGTGGGCACAGATACGCAGTATTTT
-	TRBV30	-	TRBJ2-5	CAWQRTQEETQYF	TGTGCCTGGCAGCGGACACAAGAAGAGACCCAGTACTTC
TRBD1	TRBV29-1	-	TRBJ2-5	CSVDYPGTGPGETQYF	TGCAGCGTTGACTATCCCGGGACAGGGCCAGGGGAGACCCAGTACTTC
-	TRBV14	-	TRBJ1-1	CASSPRPGEAFF	TGTGCCAGCAGCCCGAGGCCAGGTGAAGCTTTCTTT
TRBD1	TRBV2	once	TRBJ2-5	CASREVIWTGQQETQYF	TGTGCCAGCAGGGAGGTAATTTGGACAGGACAACAAGAGACCCAGTACTTC
TRBD2	TRBV7-2	-	TRBJ2-5	CASSLGGGAVETQYF	TGTGCCAGCAGCTTAGGCGGGGGGGCTGTAGAGACCCAGTACTTC
-	TRBV30	-	TRBJ2-3	CAWGYSGGSDTQYF	TGTGCCTGGGGCTATTCTGGGGGATCAGATACGCAGTATTTT
-	TRBV6-2/TRBV6-3	-	TRBJ1-1	CASSYGYAEAFF	TGTGCCAGCAGTTACGGATACGCTGAAGCTTTCTTT
TRBD2	TRBV2	-	TRBJ2-7	CASSATSGIYEQYF	TGTGCCAGCAGTGCGACTAGCGGCATCTACGAGCAGTACTTC
-	TRBV6-5	-	TRBJ2-7	CASSYGWDDEQYF	TGTGCCAGCAGTTACGGCTGGGACGACGAGCAGTACTTC
-	TRBV7-2	once	TRBJ2-7	CASSSARFYEQYF	TGTGCCAGCAGCTCCGCACGTTTTTACGAGCAGTACTTC
-	TRBV3-1	-	TRBJ1-2	CASSQVGTNYGYTF	TGTGCCAGCAGCCAAGTAGGCACTAACTATGGCTACACCTTC
-	TRBV4-3	-	TRBJ2-3	CASSQDSGNTQYF	TGCGCCAGCAGCCAAGATTCTGGAAATACGCAGTATTTT
-	TRBV5-6	-	TRBJ2-7	CASSFSLSYEQYF	TGTGCCAGCAGCTTCAGCCTTTCCTACGAGCAGTACTTC
TRBD1	TRBV4-3	-	TRBJ1-1	CASSQGPGTGMNTEAFF	TGCGCCAGCAGCCAAGGTCCCGGGACAGGTATGAACACTGAAGCTTTCTTT
-	TRBV30	once	TRBJ2-5	CAWRGWQVQETQYF	TGTGCCTGGAGAGGTTGGCAGGTCCAAGAGACCCAGTACTTC
-	TRBV15	-	TRBJ1-2	CATSRRQGPYGYTF	TGTGCCACCAGCAGACGGCAGGGCCCATATGGCTACACCTTC
TRBD2	TRBV6-5	once	TRBJ2-5	CASSSGEETQYF	TGTGCCAGCAGTAGCGGGGAAGAGACCCAGTACTTC
-	TRBV20-1	once	TRBJ2-7	CSAAEEGEQYF	TGCAGTGCAGCTGAGGAGGGAGAGCAGTACTTC
-	TRBV27	-	TRBJ2-5	CASSLNQGGGQETQYF	TGTGCCAGCAGTTTAAACCAGGGGGGGGGCCAAGAGACCCAGTACTTC
-	TRBV5-4	-	TRBJ2-7	CASSLRGRDYEQYF	TGTGCCAGCAGCTTGCGAGGCAGGGACTACGAGCAGTACTTC
-	TRBV7-9	-	TRBJ2-7	CASSPPGNHEQYF	TGTGCCAGCAGCCCCCCCGGGAACCACGAGCAGTACTTC
-	TRBV7-9	-	TRBJ2-7	CASSGPAYEQYF	TGTGCCAGCAGCGGGCCCGCCTACGAGCAGTACTTC
-	TRBV7-2	-	TRBJ2-5	CASRMNRGGETQYF	TGTGCCAGCAGGATGAACAGGGGAGGAGAGACCCAGTACTTC
-	TRBV3-1	-	TRBJ2-1	CASSQDGTLGSNEQFF	TGTGCCAGCAGCCAAGATGGCACGTTAGGGAGCAATGAGCAGTTCTTC
-	TRBV4-1	-	TRBJ2-1	CASSQVRNEQFF	TGCGCCAGCAGCCAGGTTCGAAATGAGCAGTTCTTC
-	TRBV29-1	once	TRBJ2-7	CSADGINYEQYF	TGCAGCGCTGACGGAATCAACTACGAGCAGTACTTC
TRBD1	TRBV7-9	-	TRBJ1-2	CASSLETGSGIDGYTF	TGTGCCAGCAGCTTAGAGACAGGGTCGGGTATTGATGGCTACACCTTC